The source of this T cell receptor beta chain is a study of cytomegalovirus exposure and HLA in healthy donors. The CDR3 sequence is 14 residues long. Trimming left V 8 bases short and J 2 bases short, with 16 bases between. Germline-derived CDR1 and CDR2 are MDHEN and SYDVKM. 60 Vbeta and 13 Jbeta primers were used in PCR. The table came from immunoSEQ multiplex PCR; TCRdb's copy has only in-frame clones and leaves some out. This table has approximately 150,000 clones, 75% to 85% appearing once. The chain employs TRBV28 and TRBJ2-7, with D perhaps TRBD1 (6 bases). This clonotype originated in a human donor in good health. Sequencing was done on a sample of PBMCs. CDR3 in amino acids: CASVTGTSPYEQYF. The CDR3 region has the DNA TGTGCCAGCGTCACCGGGACATCGCCCTACGAGCAGTACTTC. The entire variable domain, with the rest obtained from reference TRBV28 and TRBJ2-7, is as follows: DVKVTQSSRYLVKRTGEKVFLECVQDMDHENMFWYRQDPGLGLRLIYFSYDVKMKEKGDIPEGYSVSREKKERFSLILESASTNQTSMYLCASVTGTSPYEQYFGPGTRLTVT.